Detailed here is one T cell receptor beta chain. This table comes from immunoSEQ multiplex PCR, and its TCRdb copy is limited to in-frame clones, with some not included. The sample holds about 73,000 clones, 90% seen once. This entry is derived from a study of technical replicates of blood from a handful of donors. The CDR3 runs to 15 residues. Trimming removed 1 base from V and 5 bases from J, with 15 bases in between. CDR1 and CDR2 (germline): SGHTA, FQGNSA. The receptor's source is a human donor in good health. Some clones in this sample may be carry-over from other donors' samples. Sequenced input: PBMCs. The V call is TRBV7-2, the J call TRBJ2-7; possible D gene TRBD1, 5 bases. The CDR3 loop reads CASSLVAQGAHEQYF. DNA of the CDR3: TGTGCCAGCAGCTTAGTGGCCCAAGGGGCCCACGAGCAGTACTTC. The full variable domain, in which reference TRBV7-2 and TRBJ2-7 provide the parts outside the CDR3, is GAGVSQSPSNKVTEKGKDVELRCDPISGHTALYWYRQSLGQGLEFLIYFQGNSAPDKSGLPSDRFSAERTGGSVSTLTIQRTQQEDSAVYLCASSLVAQGAHEQYFGPGTRLTVT.